This T cell receptor beta chain appears in the sequencing data of a study of cytomegalovirus exposure and HLA in healthy donors. The overall study: HLA-typed donors were the source of about 85 million unique TCRs, which an early data release held. Notes on the study in general: Most TCR beta V segments were productive about 87% or about 30% of the time in an earlier analysis. The only immune exposure information that was available was CMV serostatus. Near-uniform donor sequencing depth was presumed by presence/absence analyses.

Remarks on this clone: Its antigen is as yet unknown.

The junction had 7 bases not matched to a gene; V was cut back by 6 bases and J by 5 bases. Per the germline V gene, CDR1 is MNHEY and CDR2 is SVGAGI. The CDR3 extends over 14 amino acids. PCR employed 60 Vbeta and 13 Jbeta primers. Some clones are missing from TCRdb's copy, which holds only in-frame ones; the method was immunoSEQ multiplex PCR. The table lists roughly 200,000 clones, approximately 70% of them singletons, with 1.8% in the top ten. The chain links TRBV6-5 to TRBJ2-5; 9 bases align to TRBD2. The TCR originated in a woman aged 25 to 39 in good health and CMV-seronegative. The sequencing sample was made of PBMCs. The CDR3 DNA follows: TGTGCCAGCAGACCGGGACTAGCAATTGAGACCCAGTACTTC. Translation: CASRPGLAIETQYF.